This record covers a single TCR beta chain. Its specificity is not known. Profiling relied on immunoSEQ multiplex PCR, and the TCRdb table lists in-frame clones only, not all of them. The sample comprises some 450,000 clones, less than 95% of which are singletons, and under 4.5% rests with the top ten. This specimen comes from a study of Ad26.COV2.S vaccination and SARS-CoV-2 variants. The wider study: Ad26.COV2.S was injected intramuscularly once or twice, 56 days apart. General study points: Once vaccination had occurred, spike-specific CD8+ and CD4+ T cell responses reportedly showed substantial breadth.

Treatment: over 15 received Ad26.COV2.S at low or high dose, single or two shots; about 5 received placebo; per-sample allocation not given. At day 63 after the first vaccine or placebo injection, samples were drawn. Recruitment in Boston yielded a donor of adult age, 18-55 years. An Ad26 vector expressing Wuhan-strain SARS-CoV-2 spike constituted the vaccine. The source is a person between 18 and 65 years old who received the Ad26.COV2.S COVID-19 vaccine or a placebo. The material was peripheral blood, obtained in a trial of Ad26.COV2.S vaccine versus placebo.

The DNA for the CDR3 is TGTGCCAGTAGTAAGGACAGGGGTAACTATGGCTACACCTTC. Amino acids: CASSKDRGNYGYTF. The chain uses TRBV19 and TRBJ1-2, with 9 bases lining up with TRBD1. The J segment lost 1 base and the V segment lost 4 bases, leaving 1 base of the junction unmatched. This CDR3 contains 14 residues. Germline CDR1 is LNHDA and CDR2 is SQIVND (reference sequence).